Sequencing of this T cell receptor (beta chain) was carried out in a study of blood T cell repertoires in COVID-19. Study-level information: Material from acute and convalescent COVID-19 was sourced from the United States, Italy and Spain. The cDNA or gDNA used as material had been derived from T cells, B-cell-depleted T cells, or PBMCs.

This clone was detected only once. How the authors handled the data: Scientists estimated how many nucleated cells there were by amplifying reference gene primers. Measured with immunoSEQ multiplex PCR; TCRdb has only the in-frame clones, and not every one. V, J and clone size derive from that table, while D and trimming were established from the DNA sequence. The sample has 100,000 to 150,000 clones; around 87% are singletons. The sample was peripheral blood. The TCR originated in a woman aged 55-69 years with acute or convalescent COVID-19.

The CDR3 bases are TGTGCCAGCAGCCCACTTGTCCCGGGACAGGGTAAAGGGGGTCAGCCCCAGCATTTT. This translates into CASSPLVPGQGKGGQPQHF. This chain joins TRBV27 and TRBJ1-5; the match to TRBD1 covers 9 bases. V dropped 6 bases and J dropped 6; count of bases not matched to a gene: 21. This CDR3 has 19 amino acids. CDR1 is MNHEY, CDR2 SMNVEV, per germline (reference sequence).